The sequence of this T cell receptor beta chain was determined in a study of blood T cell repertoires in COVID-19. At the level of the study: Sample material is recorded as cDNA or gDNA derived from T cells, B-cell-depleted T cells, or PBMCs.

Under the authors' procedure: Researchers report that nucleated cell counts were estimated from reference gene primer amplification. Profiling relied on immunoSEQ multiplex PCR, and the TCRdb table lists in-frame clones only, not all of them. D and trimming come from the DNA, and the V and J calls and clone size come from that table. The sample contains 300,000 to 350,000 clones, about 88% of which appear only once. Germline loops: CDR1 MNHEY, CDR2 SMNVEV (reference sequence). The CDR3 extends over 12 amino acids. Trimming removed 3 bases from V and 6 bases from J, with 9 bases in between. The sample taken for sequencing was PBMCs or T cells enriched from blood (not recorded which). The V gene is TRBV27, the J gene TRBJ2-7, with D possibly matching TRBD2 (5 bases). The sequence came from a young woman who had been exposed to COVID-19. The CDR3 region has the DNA TGTGCCAGCAGTTTGGGCCGGGGCGAGCAGTACTTC. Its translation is CASSLGRGEQYF.